This TCR beta chain was documented in a study of CD8 T cells in ankylosing spondylitis. Study findings and constraints: Clones linked to disease were reported to show significant enrichment in matched ankylosing spondylitis synovial fluid. Disease-linked clones were CD8+ and relatively rare in peripheral blood. Several of the motif variants were reported before in synovial fluid and blood from reactive arthritis. Seemingly distinctive of ankylosing spondylitis blood was a TCR beta motif formed by eight highly homologous variants.

Using quantitative 5'-RACE with molecular barcodes, the authors made TCR beta libraries. TCRdb itself ran the 5' RACE reads through MiXCR, one entry per CDR3 protein. The table lists fewer than 500,000 distinct CDR3 sequences, roughly 26% of them singletons. In this sample, this clonotype turned up a few times. What it binds is not known. V lost 0 bases, J lost 0 bases, and 4 bases lay in between. CDR1 SGHAT and CDR2 FQNNGV come from the germline V gene. The CDR3 is 14 amino acids. Sequencing used blood, either unsorted or a sorted T cell fraction (not recorded which). The sequence was obtained from a male donor with ankylosing spondylitis. The rearrangement links TRBV11-2 to TRBJ2-3; D is unresolved. The CDR3 loop is CASSLEHSTDTQYF. CDR3 DNA: TGTGCCAGCAGCTTAGAACACAGCACAGATACGCAGTATTTT.